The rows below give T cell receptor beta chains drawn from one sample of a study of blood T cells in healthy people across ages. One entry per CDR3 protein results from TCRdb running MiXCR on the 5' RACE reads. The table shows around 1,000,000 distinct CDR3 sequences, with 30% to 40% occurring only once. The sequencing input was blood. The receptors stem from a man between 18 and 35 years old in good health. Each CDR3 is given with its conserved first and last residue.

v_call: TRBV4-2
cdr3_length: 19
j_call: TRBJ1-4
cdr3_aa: CASSQGHGTGGADNEKLFF

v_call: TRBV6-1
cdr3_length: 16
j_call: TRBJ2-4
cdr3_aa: CASSELAGKGKNIQYF

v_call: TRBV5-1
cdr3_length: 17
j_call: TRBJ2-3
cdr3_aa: CASSLTPDRASTDTQYF

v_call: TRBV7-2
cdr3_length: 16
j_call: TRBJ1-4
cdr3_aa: CASSLGQRATNEKLFF

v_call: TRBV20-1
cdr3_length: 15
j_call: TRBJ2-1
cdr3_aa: CSADGLWEGSHEQFF

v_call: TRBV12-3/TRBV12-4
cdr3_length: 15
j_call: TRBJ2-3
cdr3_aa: CASSPGTASADTQYF

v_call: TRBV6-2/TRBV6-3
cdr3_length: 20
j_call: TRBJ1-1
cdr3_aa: CASSYPSPQGFRQTRPEAFF

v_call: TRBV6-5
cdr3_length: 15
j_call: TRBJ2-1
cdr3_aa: CASSYGAAGGYEQFF

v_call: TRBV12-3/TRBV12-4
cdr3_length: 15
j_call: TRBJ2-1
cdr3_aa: CASSLSQGAYNEQFF

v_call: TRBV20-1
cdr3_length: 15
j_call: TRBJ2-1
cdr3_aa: CSARTGYRLSDEQFF